The TCR beta chain described here comes from a study of cytomegalovirus exposure and HLA in healthy donors. The length of the CDR3 is 12 residues. V dropped 5 bases and J dropped 7 bases, with 12 bases sitting between them. Primers for the PCR totalled 60 Vbeta and 13 Jbeta. Repertoires were generated with immunoSEQ multiplex PCR, while TCRdb's copy carries only in-frame clones and drops some. The sample carries 150,000 to 200,000 clones, around 81% recorded once. This chain joins TRBV23-1 and TRBJ2-7, with D possibly being TRBD1 (5 bases). TRBV23-1 is recorded as an ORF, its role being uncertain. The receptor comes from a woman under 30 in good health and CMV-seropositive. Sequencing was performed on PBMCs. CDR3 nucleotides: TGCGCCAGCAGTGTCCAGAACAGGGAGCAGTACGTC. This codes for CASSVQNREQYV.